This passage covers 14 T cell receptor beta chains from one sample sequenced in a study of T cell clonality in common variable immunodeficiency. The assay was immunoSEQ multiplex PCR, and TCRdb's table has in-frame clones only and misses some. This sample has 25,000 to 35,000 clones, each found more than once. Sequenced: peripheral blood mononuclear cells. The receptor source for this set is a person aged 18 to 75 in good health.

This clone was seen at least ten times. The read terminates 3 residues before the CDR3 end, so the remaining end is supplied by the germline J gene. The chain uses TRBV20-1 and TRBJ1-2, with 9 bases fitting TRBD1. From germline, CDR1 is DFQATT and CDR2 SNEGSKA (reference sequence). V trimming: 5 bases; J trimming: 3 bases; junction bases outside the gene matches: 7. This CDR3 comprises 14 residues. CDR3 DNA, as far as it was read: TGCAGTGCTTCGGGACAGGGAGGGTACTATGGC. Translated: CSASGQGGYYG. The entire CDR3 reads CSASGQGGYYGYTF.

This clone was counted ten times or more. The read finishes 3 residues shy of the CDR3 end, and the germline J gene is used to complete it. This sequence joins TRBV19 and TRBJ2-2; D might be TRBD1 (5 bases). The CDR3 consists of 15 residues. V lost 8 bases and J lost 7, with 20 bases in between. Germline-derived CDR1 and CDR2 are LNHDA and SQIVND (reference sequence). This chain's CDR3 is CASGLQGSHVGELFF. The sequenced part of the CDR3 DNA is TGTGCCAGTGGCCTCCAGGGCTCCCACGTCGGGGAG.

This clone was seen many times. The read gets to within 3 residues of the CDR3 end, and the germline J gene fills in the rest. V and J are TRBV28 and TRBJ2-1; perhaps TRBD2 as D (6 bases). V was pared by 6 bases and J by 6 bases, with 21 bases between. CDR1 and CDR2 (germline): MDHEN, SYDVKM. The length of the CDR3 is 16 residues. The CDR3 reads CASRPTGGGKLNEQFF. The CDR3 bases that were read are TGTGCCAGCAGACCGACCGGGGGTGGGAAACTCAATGAG.

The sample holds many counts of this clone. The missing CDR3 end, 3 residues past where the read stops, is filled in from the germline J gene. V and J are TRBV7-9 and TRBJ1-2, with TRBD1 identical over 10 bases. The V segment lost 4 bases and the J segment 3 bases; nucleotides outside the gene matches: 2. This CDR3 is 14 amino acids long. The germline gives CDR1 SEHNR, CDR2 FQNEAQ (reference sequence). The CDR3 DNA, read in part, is TGTGCCAGCAGCTCGGACAGGGGGGACTATGGC. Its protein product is CASSSDRGDYG. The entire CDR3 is CASSSDRGDYGYTF.

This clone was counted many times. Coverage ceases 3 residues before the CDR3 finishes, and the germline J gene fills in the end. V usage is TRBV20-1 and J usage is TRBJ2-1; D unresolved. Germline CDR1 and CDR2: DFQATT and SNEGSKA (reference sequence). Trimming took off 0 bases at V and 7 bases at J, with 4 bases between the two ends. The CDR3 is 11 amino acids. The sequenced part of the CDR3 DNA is TGCAGTGCTAGAGACGGGAATGAG. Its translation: CSARDGNE. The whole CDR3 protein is CSARDGNEQFF.

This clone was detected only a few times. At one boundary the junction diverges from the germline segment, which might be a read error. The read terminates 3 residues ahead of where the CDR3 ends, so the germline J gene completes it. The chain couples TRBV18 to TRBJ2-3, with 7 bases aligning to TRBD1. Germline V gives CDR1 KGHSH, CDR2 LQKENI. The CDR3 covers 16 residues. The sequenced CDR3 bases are TGTGCCAACTCACCATCGGCACAGGGGTCTACAGATACG. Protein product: CANSPSAQGSTDT. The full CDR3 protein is CANSPSAQGSTDTQYF.

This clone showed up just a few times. The chain's CDR3 is CASSGEGSVSPLHF. Partial CDR3 DNA: TGTGCCAGCAGTGGGGAGGGGAGCGTTTCACCC. The chain has TRBV2 and TRBJ1-6; D is possibly TRBD1 (5 bases). The CDR3 end falls 3 residues outside the read, so it is completed with the germline J gene. The V end lost 4 bases, the J end lost 9 bases, and 13 bases lay between the germline ends. The CDR3 sequence is 14 residues long. Germline assignment: CDR1 SNHLY and CDR2 FYNNEI.

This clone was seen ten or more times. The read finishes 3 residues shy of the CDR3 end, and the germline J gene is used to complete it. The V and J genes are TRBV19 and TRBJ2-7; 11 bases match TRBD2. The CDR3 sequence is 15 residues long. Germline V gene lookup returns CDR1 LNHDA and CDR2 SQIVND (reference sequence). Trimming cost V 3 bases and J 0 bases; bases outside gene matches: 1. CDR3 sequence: CASSMGTSGSYEQYF. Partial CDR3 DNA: TGTGCCAGTAGTATGGGGACTAGCGGCTCCTACGAG.

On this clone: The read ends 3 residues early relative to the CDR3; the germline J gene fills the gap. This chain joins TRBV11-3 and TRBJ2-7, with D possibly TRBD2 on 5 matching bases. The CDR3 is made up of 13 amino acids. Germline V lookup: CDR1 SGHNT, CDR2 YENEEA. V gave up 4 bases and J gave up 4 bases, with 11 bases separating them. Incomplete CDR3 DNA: TGTGCCAGCAGCTCGGGTAGCGAATACGAG. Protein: CASSSGSEYE. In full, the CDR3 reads CASSSGSEYEQYF.

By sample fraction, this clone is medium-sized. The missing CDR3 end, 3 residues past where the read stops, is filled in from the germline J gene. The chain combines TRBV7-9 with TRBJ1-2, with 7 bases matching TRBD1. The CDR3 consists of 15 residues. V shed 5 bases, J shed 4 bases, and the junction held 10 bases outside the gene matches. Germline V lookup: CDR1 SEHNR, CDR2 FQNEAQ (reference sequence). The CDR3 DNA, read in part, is TGTGCCAGCAGCCTGCCGACAGGGCCCCTCTATGGC. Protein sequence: CASSLPTGPLYG. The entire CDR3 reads CASSLPTGPLYGYTF. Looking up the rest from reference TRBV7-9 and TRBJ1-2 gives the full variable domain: DTGVSQNPRHKITKRGQNVTFRCDPISEHNRLYWYRQTLGQGPEFLTYFQNEAQLEKSRLLSDRFSAERPKGSFSTLEIQRTEQGDSAMYLCASSLPTGPLYGYTFGSGTRLTVV.

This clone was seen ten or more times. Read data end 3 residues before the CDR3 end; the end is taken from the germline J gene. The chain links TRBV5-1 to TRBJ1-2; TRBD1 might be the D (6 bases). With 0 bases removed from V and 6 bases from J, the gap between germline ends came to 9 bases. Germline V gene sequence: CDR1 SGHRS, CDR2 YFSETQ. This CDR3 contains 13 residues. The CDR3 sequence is CASSLGQAHGYTF. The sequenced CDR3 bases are TGCGCCAGCAGCTTGGGACAGGCCCATGGC.

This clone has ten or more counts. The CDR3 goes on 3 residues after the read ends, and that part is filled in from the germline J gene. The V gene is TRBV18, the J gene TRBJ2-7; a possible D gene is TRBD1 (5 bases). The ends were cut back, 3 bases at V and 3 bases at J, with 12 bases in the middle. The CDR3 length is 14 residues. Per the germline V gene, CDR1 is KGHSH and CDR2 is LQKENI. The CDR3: CASSPQGINYEQYF. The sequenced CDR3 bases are TGTGCCAGCTCACCGCAGGGCATTAACTACGAG.

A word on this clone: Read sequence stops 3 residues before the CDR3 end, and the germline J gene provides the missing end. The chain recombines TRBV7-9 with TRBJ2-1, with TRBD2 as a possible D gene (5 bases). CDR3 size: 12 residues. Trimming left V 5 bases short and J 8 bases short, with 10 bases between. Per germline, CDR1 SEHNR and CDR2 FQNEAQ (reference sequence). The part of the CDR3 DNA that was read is TGTGCCAGCAGCCCCGGGGTGGATGAG. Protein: CASSPGVDE. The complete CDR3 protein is CASSPGVDEQFF.

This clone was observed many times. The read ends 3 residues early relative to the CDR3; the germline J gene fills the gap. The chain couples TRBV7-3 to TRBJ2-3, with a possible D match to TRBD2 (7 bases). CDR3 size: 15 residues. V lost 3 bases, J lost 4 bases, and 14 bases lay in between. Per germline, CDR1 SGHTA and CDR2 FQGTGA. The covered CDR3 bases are TGTGCCAGCAGCTTTTCTGGGGGGGGCTCAGATACG. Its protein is CASSFSGGGSDT. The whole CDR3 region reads CASSFSGGGSDTQYF.